This T cell receptor (beta chain) was found in a study of beta chain features in type 1 diabetes. On the study more broadly: What patients shared with healthy donors was a similar profile of age, gender and cell yields. Summed over all samples, the examined sorted cells came to under 110,000,000. Study findings and constraints: Type 1 diabetes patients had TCRB CDR3s that were shorter (moderately but significantly so) in all four CD4+ subsets. VDJ junctions from type 1 diabetes patients carried fewer insertions and larger deletions.

Markers CD45RO/CCR7/CD25/CD127/CD95/CD27 served to sort CD4+ naive, central memory, regulatory and stem cell-like memory cells. Since all of the isolated RNA was reverse transcribed, expressed TCRB transcripts were what got sequenced. TCRdb's table, derived via immunoSEQ multiplex PCR, lists solely in-frame clones and lacks some. The sample records about 700,000 clones, roughly 13% being singletons. This clone was found a few times. What it binds is unknown. This sequence originates from a man aged 18 to 29 with type 1 diabetes. Sequenced sample: naive CD4+ T cells from blood.

The CDR3 bases are TGTGCCAGCAGCTTGGTTGGACAGGGAGAAGCCTACAATGAGCAGTTCTTC. This sequence encodes CASSLVGQGEAYNEQFF. The rearrangement joins TRBV5-6 to TRBJ2-1; 8 nucleotides align to TRBD1. CDR3 size: 17 residues. Trimming cost V 0 bases and J 2 bases; bases outside gene matches: 7. The V gene's germline CDR1 is SGHDT and CDR2 YYEEEE.